This TCR beta chain was identified during a study of Graves' ophthalmopathy and Graves' hyperthyroidism. TCR beta CDR3 regions were amplified from RNA transcripts. The first-round RT-PCR employed HTBI primers together with the Qiagen OneStep RT-PCR kit. A multiplex PCR was then performed as the second round. TCRdb re-called the multiplex PCR reads through MiXCR, storing one row per CDR3 protein. The sample lists about 370,000 distinct CDR3 sequences; approximately 17% were seen once. There are 14 residues in the CDR3. V lost 5 bases to trimming and J lost 1 base, with 12 bases between them. Germline V gene sequence: CDR1 SGHRS, CDR2 YFSETQ. This clonotype has at least ten counts.

The sequenced sample was peripheral blood. The source is an adult woman with stable Graves' hyperthyroidism. The gene calls are TRBV5-1 and TRBJ1-1; D unclear. The CDR3 loop is CASRLEEGNTEAFF. CDR3 DNA sequence: TGCGCCAGCAGACTTGAGGAGGGGAACACTGAAGCTTTCTTT.